Sequencing of this T cell receptor beta chain was carried out in a study of blood T cell repertoires in COVID-19. At the level of the study: Both acute and convalescent COVID-19 samples were obtained from the United States, Italy and Spain.

Trimming took 4 bases from V and 3 from J, leaving 7 bases between them. This CDR3 comprises 13 residues. CDR1 MDHEN and CDR2 SYDVKM come from the germline V gene. Sequenced by immunoSEQ multiplex PCR; TCRdb stores in-frame clones only, minus some. The table records about 180,000 clones, more than 85% of them present only once. The receptor comes from a woman younger than 45 with active or convalescent COVID-19. The sequencing input was peripheral blood. The gene calls are TRBV28 and TRBJ2-1, with D possibly TRBD2 on 6 matching bases. The CDR3 sequence is CASSWGLYNEQFF. The DNA of the CDR3 is TGTGCCAGCAGTTGGGGACTCTACAATGAGCAGTTCTTC.